The clone carrying this T cell receptor (beta chain) has just one count. Antigen specificity is unknown. This sample is drawn from a study of graft-versus-host responses after intestinal transplantation. Study results and limitations: GvH clone levels peaked in circulation, and this peak was associated with early post-transplant HvG declines. Allograft clonal ratios (graft-versus-host to host-versus-graft) were high in patients who had graft-donor T cell macrochimerism. Analysis identified GvH clones in recipient marrow, with some appearing first in ileum or blood.

The protocol was immunoSEQ multiplex PCR, while the TCRdb copy is restricted to in-frame clones and leaves out a portion. The sample has tens of thousands of clones; about nine tenths are singletons. CDR1 GTSNPN and CDR2 SVGIG come from the germline V gene (reference sequence). With 4 bases removed from V and 7 bases from J, the gap between germline ends came to 11 bases. The CDR3 covers 13 residues. Source: unstimulated CD4+ T cells sorted from spleen or lymph node cells, taken before intestinal transplant. This receptor was taken from a human donor who received an intestinal transplant. The chain links TRBV30 to TRBJ1-6; D is possibly TRBD1 (6 bases). The CDR3 protein is CAWTGVLNSPLHF. CDR3 sequence (DNA): TGTGCCTGGACAGGGGTGTTGAATTCACCCCTCCACTTT. Using reference TRBV30 and TRBJ1-6 for the parts outside the CDR3, the full variable domain is SQTIHQWPATLVQPVGSPLSLECTVEGTSNPNLYWYRQAAGRGLQLLFYSVGIGQISSEVPQNLSASRPQDRQFILSSKKLLLSDSGFYLCAWTGVLNSPLHFGNGTRLTVT.